Shown below are 5 T cell receptor beta chains from a single sample sequenced in a study of blood T cells in healthy people across ages. A J-beta primer mix and a sample-barcoded 5' primer were used in a second PCR of roughly 6 to 12 cycles. TCRdb re-called the 5' RACE reads through MiXCR, storing one row per CDR3 protein. The sample comprises about 1,400,000 distinct CDR3 sequences, roughly 45% of which are singletons, and under 8% rests with the top ten. Material: blood. The receptors shown here come from a young woman in good health.

The rearrangement joins TRBV28 to TRBJ2-3, with TRBD2 matching 8 bases. This CDR3 is built from 14 residues. With 6 bases clipped from V and 7 bases from J, the junction kept 9 bases outside the gene matches. Germline V gene data show CDR1 as MDHEN and CDR2 as SYDVKM. The CDR3 loop is CASRLAGTFHTQYF. As DNA, the CDR3 is TGTGCCAGCAGATTAGCGGGGACATTTCATACGCAGTATTTT.

The chain combines TRBV2 with TRBJ2-1; D remains unclear. V lost 8 bases, J lost 10 bases, and 9 bases lay in between. Looked up from germline, CDR1 is SNHLY and CDR2 is FYNNEI. This CDR3 has 10 residues. The CDR3, as DNA: TGTGCCAGCTCAGTGTGGGAGCAGTTCTTC. Its translation is CASSVWEQFF.

The chain uses TRBV10-3 and TRBJ2-5; 10 bases map to TRBD1. The end of the DNA aligns better with TRBJ2-7, so the J call may be wrong. From germline, CDR1 is ENHRY and CDR2 SYGVKD. This CDR3 region has 14 residues. CDR3 loop: CAISPGQGFDEQYF. CDR3 nucleotides: TGTGCCATCAGCCCGGGACAGGGGTTCGACGAGCAGTACTTC.

On this clonotype itself: This may stem from a read error, because a much larger clone lies one nucleotide away. The chain combines TRBV7-2 with TRBJ2-5, with 10 bases that match TRBD2. The CDR3 has 15 amino acids. The V segment lost 3 bases and the J segment 11 bases; nucleotides outside the gene matches: 12. Germline-derived CDR1 and CDR2 are SGHTA and FQGNSA. Here the CDR3 DNA reads TGTGCCAGCAGCTTGGGACTAGCGAGCTACAATGAGCAGTACTTC. Amino acids: CASSLGLASYNEQYF.

This clonotype was counted a few times. The V and J genes are TRBV3-1 and TRBJ1-5; no clear D. V lost 1 base and J lost 3, with 7 bases in between. This CDR3 has 14 residues. Per germline, CDR1 LGHDT and CDR2 YNNKEL (reference sequence). CDR3 DNA sequence: TGTGCCAGCAGCCAAGGGGGAGTCAATCAGCCCCAGCATTTT. As protein: CASSQGGVNQPQHF.